This TCR beta chain appears in the sequencing data of a study of OX40 agonist ivuxolimab in advanced cancers. General study findings and limits: More expanded clones were found, on average, in CD8+ than in CD4+ T cells. Partial responders treated at 0.1-3.0 mg/kg exhibited clonal expansion among the lowest measured.

On this clone itself: Its antigen remains unknown.

Anyone with autoimmune disease history or systemic immunosuppression was excluded. The germline V gene has CDR1 KGHSH and CDR2 LQKENI. V lost 10 bases to trimming and J lost 1 base, with 16 bases between them. This CDR3 has 14 amino acids. Repertoires were generated with immunoSEQ multiplex PCR, while TCRdb's copy carries only in-frame clones and drops some. The data show some 57,000 clones, approximately 82% seen once. The receptor comes from an adult with an advanced solid tumor such as melanoma, head and neck, liver or kidney cancer. The chain combines TRBV18 with TRBJ1-2; D unclear. Here the sequenced sample was CD4+ or CD8+ T cells sorted from blood, taken in a trial of the OX40 agonist ivuxolimab. CDR3 coding DNA: TGTGCCACCCTCCCGAACTATAGTAACTATGGCTACACCTTC. It yields the protein CATLPNYSNYGYTF.